The 18 T cell receptor beta chains listed next were all sequenced from one sample in a study of blood T cells in healthy people across ages. A second about 7 to 12 cycle PCR used barcoded and J-beta primers. TCRdb independently ran MiXCR on the 5' RACE reads; one entry per CDR3 protein. The sample shows approximately 1.5 million distinct CDR3 sequences, roughly a third of them seen only once. What was sequenced was blood. These receptors were taken from a woman aged 25 to 45 in good health.

There are a few counts of this clonotype. This may be a read error: a much more frequent sequence differs by one nucleotide. The J gene is TRBJ2-7, the V gene TRBV6-2 or TRBV6-3, with 11 bases lining up with TRBD2. After removal of 6 bases from V and 2 bases from J, the junction contained 3 bases not matched to a gene. CDR1 and CDR2 from the germline V gene are MNHEY and SVGEGT. The CDR3 covers 14 residues. This CDR3 reads CASRNSGRAYEQYF. CDR3 nucleotides: TGTGCCAGCAGGAATAGCGGGAGGGCCTACGAGCAGTACTTC.

The table lists this clonotype with many counts. V is TRBV3-1 and J is TRBJ1-4; 7 positions match TRBD1. Germline lookup yields CDR1 LGHDT and CDR2 YNNKEL (reference sequence). V gave up 1 base and J gave up 10 bases; unmatched junction bases: 6. CDR3 length: 14 amino acids. CDR3 nucleotide sequence: TGTGCCAGCAGCCAAGGGACAGGTGGAAGAAAACTGTTTTTT. Amino acids: CASSQGTGGRKLFF.

In this sample, this clonotype turned up a few times. The gene calls are TRBV5-1 and TRBJ2-1; D may correspond to TRBD1 or TRBD2 (6 bases each). The CDR3 is made up of 15 amino acids. V lost 0 bases and J lost 6, with 13 bases in between. Germline lookup yields CDR1 SGHRS and CDR2 YFSETQ. CDR3 sequence reads: CASSLEGGPSNEQFF. CDR3 nucleotide sequence: TGCGCCAGCAGCTTGGAGGGGGGACCCAGCAATGAGCAGTTCTTC.

A few counts support this clonotype. The rearrangement links TRBV27 to TRBJ1-5; TRBD1 aligns across 8 bases. The CDR3 has 15 residues. The germline gives CDR1 MNHEY, CDR2 SMNVEV (reference sequence). V was pared by 2 bases and J by 7 bases, with 7 bases of the junction left unmatched. CDR3 in amino acids: CASSLLARGHQPQHF. The CDR3 nucleotides read TGTGCCAGCAGTTTACTAGCCAGGGGGCACCAGCCCCAGCATTTT.

There are a few counts of this clonotype. The V call is TRBV7-9, the J call TRBJ2-6, with 10 bases matching TRBD1. The CDR3 sequence is 17 residues long. The V gene end was trimmed by 5 bases and the J gene end by 3 bases; junction bases not matched to a gene: 7. The V gene's germline CDR1 is SEHNR and CDR2 FQNEAQ (reference sequence). The CDR3 bases are TGTGCCAGCAGCGCCCGACAGGGGGCTAATGGGGCCAACGTCCTGACTTTC. It specifies CASSARQGANGANVLTF. Based on the CDR3 plus reference TRBV7-9 and TRBJ2-6, the full variable domain is DTGVSQNPRHKITKRGQNVTFRCDPISEHNRLYWYRQTLGQGPEFLTYFQNEAQLEKSRLLSDRFSAERPKGSFSTLEIQRTEQGDSAMYLCASSARQGANGANVLTFGAGSRLTVL.

This clonotype was counted a few times. The V and J genes are TRBV5-1 and TRBJ2-5; TRBD2 is a possible D gene (6 bases). The germline V gene encodes CDR1 SGHRS and CDR2 YFSETQ. CDR3 length: 13 amino acids. The ends were cut back, 7 bases at V and 0 bases at J, with 10 bases in the middle. CDR3 in DNA: TGCGCCAGCCGGCGGGACTACCAAGAGACCCAGTACTTC. Translated: CASRRDYQETQYF.

V is TRBV7-2 and J is TRBJ1-1, with D hard to call. Germline V gives CDR1 SGHTA, CDR2 FQGNSA. CDR3 size: 15 residues. V was pared by 5 bases and J by 0 bases, with 13 bases between. DNA for the CDR3: TGTGCCAGCAGCGCGTCGGTTCTTTTGAACACTGAAGCTTTCTTT. This sequence encodes CASSASVLLNTEAFF.

On this clonotype itself: A much larger clonotype is one base distant, so this may be a read error. V is TRBV9 and J is TRBJ2-5, with 9 nucleotides matching TRBD1. Germline CDR1 is SGDLS and CDR2 is YYNGEE. The CDR3 loop spans 15 amino acids. Here the CDR3 DNA reads TGTACCAGCAGCGCTACAGGGGGCAGGGGAGAGACCCAGTACTTC. Translating gives CTSSATGGRGETQYF.

In its sample, this clonotype was seen a few times. V and J are TRBV2 and TRBJ2-5, with D unclear. Per the germline V gene, CDR1 is SNHLY and CDR2 is FYNNEI. The CDR3 has 14 residues. V dropped 4 bases and J dropped 5 bases, with 14 bases sitting between them. The CDR3 here is CASSGQVASETQYF. The CDR3 nucleotides read TGTGCCAGCAGTGGTCAAGTGGCGAGCGAGACCCAGTACTTC.

This clonotype has just a few counts. The rearrangement links TRBV5-5 to TRBJ2-3; TRBD2 matches at 7 bases. V shed 4 bases and J 4 bases; nucleotides not matched to a gene: 9. The germline V gene encodes CDR1 SGHKS and CDR2 YYEKEE (reference sequence). This CDR3 is built from 15 residues. The chain's CDR3 is CASSPLRGWADTQYF. Written as DNA, the CDR3 is TGTGCCAGCAGCCCGTTGCGGGGGTGGGCAGATACGCAGTATTTT.

This clonotype was seen only a few times. The chain couples TRBV3-1 to TRBJ2-3; TRBD2 matches at 8 bases. The CDR3 spans 15 residues. V shed 4 bases, J shed 2 bases, and the junction held 5 bases outside the gene matches. CDR1 LGHDT and CDR2 YNNKEL come from the germline V gene (reference sequence). This CDR3 reads CASSPGTSLTDTQYF. The CDR3 DNA reads TGTGCCAGCAGCCCCGGGACTAGTCTCACAGATACGCAGTATTTT.

This clonotype was detected many times. This rearrangement joins TRBV20-1 to TRBJ2-3, with unresolved D. CDR1 and CDR2 (germline): DFQATT, SNEGSKA (reference sequence). The CDR3 has 14 residues. The V and J ends lost 0 bases and 4 bases respectively, with 11 bases between them. The CDR3 spells CSARDPTRSDTQYF. CDR3 sequence (DNA): TGCAGTGCTAGAGATCCCACACGTTCAGATACGCAGTATTTT.

The chain is built from TRBV7-8 and TRBJ2-1; 7 nucleotides match TRBD2. The CDR3 contains 14 residues. Germline V gives CDR1 SGHVS, CDR2 FQNEAQ. V lost 3 bases to trimming and J lost 6 bases; unmatched junction nucleotides: 5. The CDR3 coding sequence is TGTGCCAGCAGCTTGGGAGGGATCAGCAATGAGCAGTTCTTC. It is translated as CASSLGGISNEQFF.

The chain employs TRBV7-8 and TRBJ1-2; D unclear. The germline V gene has CDR1 SGHVS and CDR2 FQNEAQ. V lost 0 bases and J 6 bases, leaving 5 bases between the germline ends. CDR3 length equals 12 residues. The CDR3 bases are TGTGCCAGCAGCTTAGCCACTGATGGCTACACCTTC. This codes for CASSLATDGYTF. The full variable domain, in which reference TRBV7-8 and TRBJ1-2 provide the parts outside the CDR3, is GAGVSQSPRYKVAKRGQDVALRCDPISGHVSLFWYQQALGQGPEFLTYFQNEAQLDKSGLPSDRFFAERPEGSVSTLKIQRTQQEDSAVYLCASSLATDGYTFGSGTRLTVV.

The V and J genes are TRBV5-1 and TRBJ2-3, with D tentatively TRBD2 (6 bases). The V gene's germline CDR1 is SGHRS and CDR2 YFSETQ. Trimming cost V 0 bases and J 4 bases, with 12 bases left between them. The CDR3 runs 15 residues. In DNA, the CDR3 is TGCGCCAGCAGCTTGGAGGGGACTCTCCCAGATACGCAGTATTTT. Protein sequence: CASSLEGTLPDTQYF.

The CDR3: CSARQGQGYNQPQHF. Here the CDR3 DNA reads TGCAGTGCTAGACAGGGACAGGGGTACAATCAGCCCCAGCATTTT. V usage is TRBV20-1 and J usage is TRBJ1-5; TRBD1 matches 10 bases. Per germline, CDR1 DFQATT and CDR2 SNEGSKA (reference sequence). The CDR3 runs to 15 residues. After removal of 2 bases from V and 3 bases from J, the junction contained 4 bases not matched to a gene.

The rearrangement uses TRBV20-1 and TRBJ2-1, with TRBD2 matching 11 bases. The CDR3 extends over 17 amino acids. Germline CDR1 DFQATT, CDR2 SNEGSKA (reference sequence). Trimming removed 3 bases from V and 0 bases from J; junction bases left unmatched: 7. The CDR3 sequence: CSARSSGGQSSYNEQFF. The CDR3 DNA sequence: TGCAGTGCTAGGTCTAGCGGGGGGCAAAGCTCCTACAATGAGCAGTTCTTC.

This chain uses TRBV12-3 or TRBV12-4 with TRBJ2-2; D unclear. The V gene lost 3 bases and the J gene lost 6 bases, with 11 bases spanning the gap. The CDR3 covers 14 residues. This CDR3 is CASSFVQKAGELFF. Here the CDR3 DNA reads TGTGCCAGCAGTTTCGTCCAGAAGGCCGGGGAGCTGTTTTTT.